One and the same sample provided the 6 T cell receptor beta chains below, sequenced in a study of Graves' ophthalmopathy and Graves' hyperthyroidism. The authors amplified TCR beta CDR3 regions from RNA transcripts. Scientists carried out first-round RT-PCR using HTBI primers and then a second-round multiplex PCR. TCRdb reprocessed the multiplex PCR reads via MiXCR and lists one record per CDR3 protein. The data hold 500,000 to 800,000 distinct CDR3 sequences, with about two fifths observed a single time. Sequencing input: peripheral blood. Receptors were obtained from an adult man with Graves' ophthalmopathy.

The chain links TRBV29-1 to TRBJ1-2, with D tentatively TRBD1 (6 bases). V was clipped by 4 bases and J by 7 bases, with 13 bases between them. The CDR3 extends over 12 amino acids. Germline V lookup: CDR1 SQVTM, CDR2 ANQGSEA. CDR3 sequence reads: CSVAPGVGGYTF. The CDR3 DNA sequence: TGCAGCGTTGCTCCAGGGGTCGGTGGCTACACCTTC.

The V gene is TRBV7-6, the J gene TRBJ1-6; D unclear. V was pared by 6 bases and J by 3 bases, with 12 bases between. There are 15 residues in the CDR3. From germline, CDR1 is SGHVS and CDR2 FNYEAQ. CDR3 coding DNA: TGTGCCAGCAGAAGTACTTCCAGCTATAATTCACCCCTCCACTTT. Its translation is CASRSTSSYNSPLHF.

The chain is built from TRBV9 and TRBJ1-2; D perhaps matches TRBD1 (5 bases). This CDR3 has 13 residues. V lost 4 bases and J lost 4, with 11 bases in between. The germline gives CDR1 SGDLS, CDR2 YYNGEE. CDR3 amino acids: CASSPRGVYGYTF. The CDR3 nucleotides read TGTGCCAGCAGCCCTCGGGGGGTCTATGGCTACACCTTC.

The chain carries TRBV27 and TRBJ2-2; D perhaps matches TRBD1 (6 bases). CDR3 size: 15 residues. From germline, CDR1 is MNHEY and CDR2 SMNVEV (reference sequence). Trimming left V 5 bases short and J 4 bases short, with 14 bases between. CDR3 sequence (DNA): TGTGCCAGCAGTCTGCAGGGGACGACCACCGGGGAGCTGTTTTTT. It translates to CASSLQGTTTGELFF.

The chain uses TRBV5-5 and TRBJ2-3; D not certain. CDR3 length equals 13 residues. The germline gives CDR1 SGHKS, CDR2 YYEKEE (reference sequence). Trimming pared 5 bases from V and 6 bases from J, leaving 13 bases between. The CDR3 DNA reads TGTGCCAGCAGAGAGGTGTTCGGGGATACGCAGTATTTT. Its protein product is CASREVFGDTQYF.

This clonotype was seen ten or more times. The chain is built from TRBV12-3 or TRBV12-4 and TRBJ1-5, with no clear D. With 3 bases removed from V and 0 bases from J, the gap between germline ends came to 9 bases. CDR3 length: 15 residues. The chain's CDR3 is CASSFSGYSNQPQHF. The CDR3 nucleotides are TGTGCCAGCAGTTTTTCGGGGTATAGCAATCAGCCCCAGCATTTT.